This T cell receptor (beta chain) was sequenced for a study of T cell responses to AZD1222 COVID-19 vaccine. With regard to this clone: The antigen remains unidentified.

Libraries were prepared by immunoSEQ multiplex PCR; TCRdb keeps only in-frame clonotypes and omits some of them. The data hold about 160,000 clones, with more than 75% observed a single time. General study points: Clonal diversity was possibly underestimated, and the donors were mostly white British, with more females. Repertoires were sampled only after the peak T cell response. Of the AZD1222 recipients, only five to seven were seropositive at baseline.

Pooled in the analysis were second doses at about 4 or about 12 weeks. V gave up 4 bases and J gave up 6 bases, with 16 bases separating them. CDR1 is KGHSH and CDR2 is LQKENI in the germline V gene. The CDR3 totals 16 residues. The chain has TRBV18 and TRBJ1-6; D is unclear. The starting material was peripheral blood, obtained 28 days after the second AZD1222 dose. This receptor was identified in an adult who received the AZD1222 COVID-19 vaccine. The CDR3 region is CASSLIQSRINSPLHF. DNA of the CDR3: TGTGCCAGCTCACTAATCCAGTCCCGGATTAATTCACCCCTCCACTTT.